This T cell receptor beta chain derives from a study of cytomegalovirus exposure and HLA in healthy donors. Study-wide findings and caveats: Most subjects had HLA-A and HLA-B alleles reportedly predicted accurately by TCR beta sequences.

CDR3 length: 17 amino acids. With 0 bases clipped from V and 7 bases from J, the junction kept 11 bases outside the gene matches. Germline lookup yields CDR1 SGDLS and CDR2 YYNGEE. With 60 Vbeta and 13 Jbeta primers, the PCR was carried out. The table came from immunoSEQ multiplex PCR; TCRdb's copy has only in-frame clones and leaves some out. Counted here are 87,000 or so clones, 60% to 75% occurring once; the ten biggest clones make up approximately 3%. This clone appeared a single time. Its matching antigen is unknown. This receptor was obtained from a man between 60 and 75 years old in good health and CMV-seronegative. Specimen: PBMCs. The gene calls are TRBV9 and TRBJ2-1; 9 bases fit TRBD2. The CDR3 nucleotides read TGTGCCAGCAGCGTAGATCCCGGCGGGGGGGCTTTAAATGAGCAGTTCTTC. This encodes CASSVDPGGGALNEQFF.